This entry lists 14 T cell receptor beta chains sequenced from one sample in a study of breast tumors, draining lymph nodes, adjacent tissues. MiXCR, run by TCRdb on the multiplex PCR reads, gives a single entry per CDR3 protein. The table lists roughly 260,000 distinct CDR3 sequences, about 30% of them singletons. Axillary draining lymph nodes of breast cancer patients supplied the node samples. What was sequenced was axillary lymph node tissue. Receptors originate from a female donor with breast cancer. Some clones in this sample may be carry-over from other donors' samples.

V is TRBV30 and J is TRBJ2-2, with D possibly matching TRBD2 (6 bases). V gave up 7 bases and J gave up 2 bases, with 14 bases separating them. This CDR3 is built from 14 residues. The germline V gene encodes CDR1 GTSNPN and CDR2 SVGIG (reference sequence). The CDR3 is CAYHREPNTGELFF. The CDR3 bases are TGTGCCTACCACCGGGAGCCTAACACCGGGGAGCTGTTTTTT.

This clonotype was detected many times. The chain carries TRBV6-4 and TRBJ2-1, with 14 bases matching TRBD2. With V trimmed by 3 bases and J by 7 bases, 14 bases remained unmatched. The V gene's germline CDR1 is MRHNA and CDR2 SNTAGT. CDR3 length equals 19 residues. The CDR3 spells CASSDVSGLAGVGRNEQFF. The CDR3 DNA follows: TGTGCCAGCAGTGATGTGTCGGGACTAGCGGGAGTGGGTAGGAATGAGCAGTTCTTC.

This clonotype showed up many times. V usage is TRBV14 and J usage is TRBJ2-7, with 13 bases matching TRBD2. The CDR3 spans 16 residues. Germline V lookup: CDR1 SGHDN, CDR2 FVKESK. After removal of 1 base from V and 6 bases from J, the junction contained 6 bases not matched to a gene. The CDR3 here is CASSQVTSGRAAEQYF. The CDR3 DNA is TGTGCCAGCAGCCAAGTAACTAGCGGGAGGGCAGCCGAGCAGTACTTC. Together with reference TRBV14 and TRBJ2-7, the CDR3 gives the full variable domain: EAGVTQFPSHSVIEKGQTVTLRCDPISGHDNLYWYRRVMGKEIKFLLHFVKESKQDESGMPNNRFLAERTGGTYSTLKVQPAELEDSGVYFCASSQVTSGRAAEQYFGPGTRLTVT.

CDR3: CSADSFTEAFF. The DNA for the CDR3 is TGCAGCGCCGACAGTTTCACTGAAGCTTTCTTT. The chain uses TRBV29-1 and TRBJ1-1; D is possibly TRBD1 (5 bases). The germline V gene has CDR1 SQVTM and CDR2 ANQGSEA. This CDR3 region has 11 residues. Trimming left V 7 bases short and J 4 bases short, with 10 bases between.

This clonotype was counted many times. V and J are TRBV10-3 and TRBJ2-6; 7 bases map to TRBD1. Unmatched junction bases numbered 7, after V lost 2 bases and J lost 0 bases. The CDR3 is 18 amino acids. CDR1 and CDR2 (germline): ENHRY, SYGVKD. The CDR3 is CAISELRQGSSGANVLTF. In DNA, the CDR3 is TGTGCCATCAGTGAGCTGCGACAGGGCTCCTCTGGGGCCAACGTCCTGACTTTC.

The chain links TRBV20-1 to TRBJ2-5, with D perhaps TRBD2 (6 bases). With 4 bases removed from V and 5 bases from J, the gap between germline ends came to 14 bases. The CDR3 has 13 residues. Germline lookup yields CDR1 DFQATT and CDR2 SNEGSKA (reference sequence). Written as DNA, the CDR3 is TGCAGTGCTATCTCCCCCGGGAGCGAGACCCAGTACTTC. Its protein is CSAISPGSETQYF.

The V gene is TRBV28, the J gene TRBJ2-1; D is possibly TRBD2 (6 bases). Germline V CDR1 and CDR2: MDHEN, SYDVKM. The CDR3 covers 11 residues. V shed 5 bases and J shed 14 bases, with 13 bases lying between them. The CDR3 region has the DNA TGTGCCAGCAGTCAACGAAGGGAGGAGTTCTTC. Translated: CASSQRREEFF.

With regard to this clonotype: With a much larger clone just one base away, this may be a read error. The chain links TRBV6-2 or TRBV6-3 to TRBJ2-3; D unresolved. This CDR3 contains 11 residues. Germline V CDR1 and CDR2: MNHEY, SVGEGT. The germline V and J ends were trimmed by 10 bases and 6 bases, with 11 bases remaining between them. The CDR3 DNA is TGTGCCAACGAAGGCGGTGATACGCAGTATTTT. Protein sequence: CANEGGDTQYF.

This chain uses TRBV14 with TRBJ2-4; tentative D call: TRBD2 (10 bases). The V end lost 1 base, the J end lost 9 bases, and 34 bases lay between the germline ends. The length of the CDR3 is 21 residues. Germline-derived CDR1 and CDR2 are SGHDN and FVKESK. As DNA, the CDR3 is TGTGCCAGCAGCCAAGGAACCGGGACAGGGTCTTCTAGCGGGAGTGAGGTCATTCAGTACTTC. Its protein product is CASSQGTGTGSSSGSEVIQYF.

V and J are TRBV6-2 or TRBV6-3 and TRBJ2-7, with 12 bases identical to TRBD2. The ends lost 6 bases at V and 6 bases at J; junction bases unmatched: 9. There are 15 residues in the CDR3. The V gene's germline CDR1 is MNHEY and CDR2 SVGEGT. The CDR3 sequence: CASRPRLAGVSEQYF. DNA for the CDR3: TGTGCCAGCAGGCCAAGACTAGCGGGAGTATCCGAGCAGTACTTC.

This rearrangement joins TRBV29-1 to TRBJ1-1; D may be TRBD1 (5 bases). The germline gives CDR1 SQVTM, CDR2 ANQGSEA. CDR3 length: 17 amino acids. V was trimmed by 0 bases and J by 0 bases, leaving 17 bases between them. CDR3 sequence (DNA): TGCAGCGTTGAAGAAGGAAAGGGGTTTTCCATGAACACTGAAGCTTTCTTT. Translation gives CSVEEGKGFSMNTEAFF.

This clonotype was recorded many times. The chain uses TRBV12-3 or TRBV12-4 and TRBJ2-3, with 11 positions matching TRBD2. Trimming cost V 6 bases and J 0 bases; bases outside gene matches: 8. This CDR3 comprises 17 residues. Here the CDR3 reads CASRRTSGRPSTDTQYF. DNA of the CDR3: TGTGCCAGCAGAAGGACTAGCGGGCGACCTAGCACAGATACGCAGTATTTT.

This clonotype was seen at least ten times. The chain carries TRBV11-2 and TRBJ1-2, with a possible D match to TRBD1 (5 bases). CDR1 is SGHAT, CDR2 FQNNGV, per germline. V lost 7 bases and J 3 bases, leaving 18 bases between the germline ends. CDR3 length: 15 amino acids. The CDR3 here is CASNPRGVTYYGYTF. The CDR3 DNA follows: TGTGCCAGCAATCCGAGGGGAGTGACCTACTATGGCTACACCTTC. Together with reference TRBV11-2 and TRBJ1-2, the CDR3 gives the full variable domain: EAGVAQSPRYKIIEKRQSVAFWCNPISGHATLYWYQQILGQGPKLLIQFQNNGVVDDSQLPKDRFSAERLKGVDSTLKIQPAKLEDSAVYLCASNPRGVTYYGYTFGSGTRLTVV.

This clonotype was seen repeatedly, ten times or more. The chain uses TRBV10-2 and TRBJ2-3, with D maybe TRBD2 (7 bases). Trimming cost V 4 bases and J 1 base, with 12 bases left between them. CDR3 length: 15 amino acids. Per germline, CDR1 WSHSY and CDR2 SAAADI. CDR3 nucleotide sequence: TGCGCCAGCAGTGGGGGGCGGGGGCGCACAGATACGCAGTATTTT. Translation: CASSGGRGRTDTQYF.